This T cell receptor (beta chain) originates from a study of blood T cell repertoires in COVID-19. Overall study: The study drew acute and convalescent COVID-19 samples from the United States, Italy and Spain. In each case, the material was cDNA or gDNA derived from T cells, B-cell-depleted T cells, or PBMCs.

CDR3 size: 17 residues. The germline V gene has CDR1 LNHDA and CDR2 SQIVND (reference sequence). The germline V and J ends were trimmed by 2 bases and 1 base, with 17 bases remaining between them. Source study methods: Using reference gene primer amplification, nucleated cell counts were estimated. Measured with immunoSEQ multiplex PCR; TCRdb has only the in-frame clones, and not every one. V, J and clone size reflect that table, while D and trimming were determined from the DNA. The sample contains 95,000 to 110,000 clones, around 82% of which appear only once. The chain couples TRBV19 to TRBJ1-2; a weak D match, TRBD1 (6 bases). The sequenced sample consisted of peripheral blood. The receptor comes from a man between 60 and 70 years old with acute or convalescent COVID-19. In DNA form, the CDR3 reads TGTGCCAGTAGTATAAGGAGTTGGGGGCAACGTAACTATGGCTACACCTTC. Protein product: CASSIRSWGQRNYGYTF.